A single sample gave rise to the 19 T cell receptor beta chains below, sequenced in a study of technical replicates of blood from several donors. Profiled with immunoSEQ multiplex PCR; TCRdb holds only in-frame clones, not every one. The sample holds about 83,000 clones, more than 90% seen once. The sample consisted of T cells isolated from PBMCs. All receptors come from a human donor in good health.

This chain uses TRBV6-1 with TRBJ2-4, with 7 bases lining up with TRBD1. The CDR3 sequence is 15 residues long. The V gene end was trimmed by 8 bases and the J gene end by 6 bases; junction bases not matched to a gene: 13. Per the germline V gene, CDR1 is MNHNS and CDR2 is SASEGT. CDR3 sequence reads: CASLREPGQLNIQYF. The CDR3 DNA reads TGTGCCAGCCTCAGGGAACCGGGACAGCTAAACATTCAGTACTTC.

The rearrangement joins TRBV28 to TRBJ1-5; maybe TRBD1 (5 bases). V dropped 7 bases and J dropped 9 bases, with 13 bases sitting between them. The germline V gene encodes CDR1 MDHEN and CDR2 SYDVKM. CDR3 length equals 12 residues. The CDR3 is CASMGVRGPQHF. In nucleotides, the CDR3 is TGTGCCAGCATGGGGGTGCGGGGGCCCCAGCATTTT.

J is TRBJ2-1 and V is TRBV7-9; D remains unclear. CDR3 size: 12 residues. The germline V gene encodes CDR1 SEHNR and CDR2 FQNEAQ (reference sequence). The ends were cut back, 1 base at V and 7 bases at J, with 5 bases in the middle. For the CDR3, the DNA is TGTGCCAGCAGCTTAGGTGAGAATGAGCAGTTCTTC. Translated, it gives CASSLGENEQFF.

The gene calls are TRBV19 and TRBJ1-4; D is uncertain. Germline V gives CDR1 LNHDA, CDR2 SQIVND (reference sequence). This CDR3 spans 14 amino acids. Between the trimmed V and J ends, which lost 5 bases and 14 bases, there was a span of 21 bases. CDR3 sequence reads: CASSHGSVSVGLFF. The CDR3, as DNA: TGTGCCAGTAGTCACGGTAGCGTGAGTGTCGGGCTGTTTTTT.

V and J are TRBV5-4 and TRBJ1-2; D may be TRBD1 (6 bases). The V gene lost 0 bases and the J gene lost 3 bases, with 18 bases spanning the gap. The length of the CDR3 is 17 residues. Germline V lookup: CDR1 SGHNT, CDR2 YYREEE (reference sequence). The CDR3 DNA follows: TGTGCCAGCAGCTTGGATTTCGAGGGGGAGGGCGACTATGGCTACACCTTC. Its protein product is CASSLDFEGEGDYGYTF.

This clone turned up a few times. V usage is TRBV19 and J usage is TRBJ2-7; 9 bases map to TRBD2. The CDR3 covers 16 residues. The germline gives CDR1 LNHDA, CDR2 SQIVND (reference sequence). Trimming cost V 10 bases and J 2 bases; bases outside gene matches: 15. The CDR3 region is CATRGGLAGQPYEQYF. DNA for the CDR3: TGTGCCACCCGAGGGGGTCTAGCGGGGCAGCCCTACGAGCAGTACTTC.

This clone appeared once. The chain has TRBV29-1 and TRBJ2-1; TRBD1 might be the D (6 bases). The CDR3 covers 17 residues. Trimming stripped 3 bases from V and 1 base from J, with 19 bases between. CDR1 is SQVTM and CDR2 is ANQGSEA in the germline V gene. CDR3 sequence reads: CSVEGAQGKGSYNEQFF. CDR3 nucleotide sequence: TGCAGCGTTGAGGGGGCCCAGGGAAAAGGGTCCTACAATGAGCAGTTCTTC.

This rearrangement joins TRBV9 to TRBJ1-2; 7 bases fit TRBD1. The V segment lost 4 bases and the J segment 0 bases; nucleotides outside the gene matches: 6. This CDR3 is built from 15 residues. CDR1 and CDR2 (germline): SGDLS, YYNGEE. In DNA form, the CDR3 reads TGTGCCAGCAGCTTACGGACAGGAGCTAACTATGGCTACACCTTC. This codes for CASSLRTGANYGYTF.

This clone turned up a few times. The chain has TRBV7-6 and TRBJ1-1; tentative D call: TRBD1 (6 bases). This CDR3 has 15 amino acids. Germline CDR1 and CDR2: SGHVS and FNYEAQ. V was trimmed by 4 bases and J by 0 bases, leaving 12 bases between them. Here the CDR3 reads CASSSLTGLNTEAFF. As DNA, the CDR3 is TGTGCCAGCAGCTCCCTCACAGGGTTGAACACTGAAGCTTTCTTT.

The gene calls are TRBV7-6 and TRBJ2-1; D uncertain. The CDR3 consists of 15 residues. Germline V gene sequence: CDR1 SGHVS, CDR2 FNYEAQ. The germline V and J ends were trimmed by 5 bases and 0 bases, with 11 bases remaining between them. The CDR3 DNA is TGTGCCAGCAGCGCACACAGTAGCTCCTACAATGAGCAGTTCTTC. Its translation is CASSAHSSSYNEQFF.

This chain links TRBV10-3 with TRBJ2-7; possible D gene TRBD1, 6 bases. Deletions cut 10 bases from V and 5 bases from J, with 18 bases between. Germline CDR1 and CDR2: ENHRY and SYGVKD. There are 13 residues in the CDR3. This CDR3 reads CATNDNRADEQYF. CDR3 nucleotides: TGTGCCACCAACGACAACAGGGCTGACGAGCAGTACTTC.

This clone has just one count. One junction end does not reproduce the germline sequence, and a read error may be involved. The chain combines TRBV7-7 with TRBJ2-1; 8 bases match TRBD2. Germline assignment: CDR1 SSHAT and CDR2 FNYEAQ (reference sequence). The CDR3 is 17 amino acids. CDR3 amino acids: CASSLVGGGPDYNEQFF. For the CDR3, the DNA is TGTGCTAGCAGCTTAGTAGGCGGGGGGCCTGACTACAATGAGCAGTTCTTC.

This chain connects TRBV19 to TRBJ1-3, with unresolved D. V lost 7 bases to trimming and J lost 1 base, with 11 bases between them. Per the germline V gene, CDR1 is LNHDA and CDR2 is SQIVND (reference sequence). The CDR3 covers 14 residues. The CDR3: CASTAGSSGNTIYF. DNA for the CDR3: TGTGCCAGTACTGCAGGCTCATCTGGAAACACCATATATTTT.

This clone was picked up a small number of times. V usage is TRBV18 and J usage is TRBJ2-7, with 7 nucleotides matching TRBD2. J was trimmed by 0 bases and V by 1 base; bases with no gene match: 3. This CDR3 comprises 15 residues. Looked up from germline, CDR1 is KGHSH and CDR2 is LQKENI. The CDR3 DNA is TGTGCCAGCTCACCACAGGGAGGGTCCTCCTACGAGCAGTACTTC. Residues: CASSPQGGSSYEQYF.

The chain recombines TRBV6-6 with TRBJ1-6; 7 positions match TRBD1. The CDR3 spans 15 residues. The ends lost 6 bases at V and 7 bases at J; junction bases unmatched: 9. From germline, CDR1 is MNHNY and CDR2 SVGAGI (reference sequence). The CDR3, as DNA: TGTGCCAGCAGACCGGGACAGCTCATAAATTCACCCCTCCACTTT. This encodes CASRPGQLINSPLHF.

The chain uses TRBV4-1 and TRBJ2-2; D is perhaps TRBD2 (5 bases). CDR3 length equals 16 residues. CDR1 and CDR2 from the germline V gene are MGHRA and YSYEKL. V lost 5 bases and J 2 bases, leaving 15 bases between the germline ends. The DNA of the CDR3 is TGCGCCAGCAGCGAAGGGCGGAGGTATAACACCGGGGAGCTGTTTTTT. Translated: CASSEGRRYNTGELFF.

This clone was recorded once. This rearrangement joins TRBV6-1 to TRBJ1-5, with 9 bases lining up with TRBD1. J lost 4 bases, V lost 7 bases, and 5 bases had no gene match. CDR3 length: 14 residues. The germline CDR1 and CDR2 sequences are MNHNS and SASEGT. In nucleotides, the CDR3 is TGTGCCAGCACCCCCGGGACAGGGAATCAGCCCCAGCATTTT. It is translated as CASTPGTGNQPQHF.

V and J are TRBV29-1 and TRBJ1-1, with D possibly matching TRBD1 (5 bases). Trimming pared 6 bases from V and 1 base from J, leaving 12 bases between. In germline, CDR1 is SQVTM, CDR2 ANQGSEA. This CDR3 region has 13 residues. Here the CDR3 reads CSVTAGGNTEAFF. CDR3 nucleotide sequence: TGCAGCGTGACAGCCGGTGGGAACACTGAAGCTTTCTTT.

This sequence joins TRBV7-9 and TRBJ2-5; 8 bases agree with TRBD2. This CDR3 is 17 amino acids long. V shed 1 base and J 1 base; nucleotides not matched to a gene: 8. CDR1 is SEHNR, CDR2 FQNEAQ, per germline (reference sequence). DNA of the CDR3: TGTGCCAGCAGCTTAGGGGTGGACGGGAGGGCCCAAGAGACCCAGTACTTC. This sequence encodes CASSLGVDGRAQETQYF.